Sequencing of this T cell receptor (beta chain) was carried out in a study of T cells in Graves' hyperthyroidism and ophthalmopathy. Across the whole study: Peripheral blood was drawn at first diagnosis, prior to all treatment.

This sample holds PBMCs from 8.5 to 10 ml fresh peripheral blood. This clonotype was recorded at least ten times. Its cognate antigen is unknown. The study, taken as a whole, reports: Among thyroid clonotypes expanded above 0.001, most also appeared in blood.

Trimming pared 1 base from V and 0 bases from J, leaving 7 bases between. CDR3 length equals 15 residues. Germline values: CDR1 SGHAT, CDR2 FQNNGV. TCR beta CDR3 regions were amplified from RNA. First-round RT-PCR of the TCR CDR3 relied on the HTBI primer set. In TCRdb, the multiplex PCR reads were re-called with MiXCR into one record per CDR3 protein. The sample lists 500,000 to 700,000 distinct CDR3 sequences; approximately 16% were seen once. The sequencing sample was made of blood. The chain uses TRBV11-2 and TRBJ2-4; the D is unclear. This receptor was obtained from a woman in her late teens or twenties with Graves' hyperthyroidism. The CDR3 region has the DNA TGTGCCAGCAGCTTAGTGTCCCTAGCCAAAAACATTCAGTACTTC. Translation: CASSLVSLAKNIQYF.